Detailed here is one TCR beta chain. Its antigen is still unknown. No base quality information exists; no much larger clone differs at one position. Patients with autoimmune disease history or receiving systemic immunosuppression were excluded from the trial. In every dose cohort, peripheral blood was drawn for TCR sequencing at baseline, cycle 4 day 1, and cycle 7 day 1. Samples came from an open-label, multicenter, first-in-human phase I dose-escalation trial of ivuxolimab. Adults with locally advanced or metastatic head and neck squamous cell, hepatocellular, melanoma or renal cell carcinoma were enrolled in the trial. Before TCR sequencing, CD4+ and CD8+ T cells were separately sorted from peripheral blood. This sample is drawn from a study of OX40 agonist ivuxolimab in advanced cancers. Turning to the overall study: Ivuxolimab was an agonistic, fully human IgG2 monoclonal antibody directed against OX40 (CD134), a costimulatory receptor. Intravenous ivuxolimab was administered to patients every 2 weeks at six dose levels: 0.01, 0.1, 0.3, 1.5, 3 and 10 mg/kg. Among the roughly 52 dose-escalation patients, 19 had hepatocellular carcinoma, 15 or so melanoma, 9 renal cell carcinoma and 9 head and neck cancer. In the dose-escalation cohort, 82.7% of patients were male, and the mean age was around 60 years, with a range of about 23 to 85. Prior anti-PD-1, anti-PD-L1 or anti-CTLA-4 therapy was permitted, and checkpoint inhibitors had been received by roughly 40% of dose-escalation patients. Three dose-escalation patients achieved partial responses, one with hepatocellular carcinoma and two with cutaneous melanoma. The point of sequencing TCRbeta in the periphery was to test whether ivuxolimab changed TCR sequence diversity and drove clonal T-cell expansion. The monotherapy dose-escalation portion (N ≈ 56 patients) of the phase I ivuxolimab trial is reported in the paper.

Genomic DNA was extracted from sorted cells for sequencing of the TCRbeta CDR3 region. The immunoSEQ Assay was used for sequencing of TCRbeta CDR3 regions. TCRdb's version of the immuneACCESS table is confined to in-frame rearrangements and falls short of the full clone set. An unresolved V gene accounts for under half of the shortfall where checked; the remainder is of unknown origin. Here the sample has roughly 69,000 clones; roughly nine tenths occur a single time. The ten largest clonotypes hold roughly 5.1% of the sample. Beyond this particular receptor, the publication reports: Low levels of normalized T-cell clonal expansion were also seen in some patients who did not respond. At doses of 0.1 to 3.0 mg/kg, clonal expansion of both CD4+ and CD8+ T cells in blood was seen between baseline and week 6. On average, CD8+ T cells showed more expanded clones than CD4+ T cells after ivuxolimab. In the 0.1-3.0 mg/kg groups, partial responders had among the lowest normalized peripheral clonal expansion, particularly in CD8+ T cells. The antigen specificity of the clonally expanded peripheral T cells was not determined.

Trimmed from V: 6 bases; trimmed from J: 6 bases; junction bases lacking a gene match: 7. CDR1 MNHNS and CDR2 SASEGT are derived from the germline V gene. Measured from the cysteine to the phenylalanine, the CDR3 is 15 residues long. Kept here is only the CDR3 DNA, which spans 45 bases and is read in frame from base 1. This specimen consisted of CD4+ or CD8+ T cells sorted from blood, obtained in a trial of the OX40 agonist ivuxolimab. The rearranged segments are TRBV6-1 and TRBJ2-3, with TRBD2 matching 12 junction bases. This TCR was sampled from an adult with an advanced solid tumor such as melanoma, head and neck, liver or kidney cancer. In nucleotide form, the sequence is TGTGCCAGCAGAGCGACTAGCGGGGGAAGGGATACGCAGTATTTT. This is translated as CASRATSGGRDTQYF.